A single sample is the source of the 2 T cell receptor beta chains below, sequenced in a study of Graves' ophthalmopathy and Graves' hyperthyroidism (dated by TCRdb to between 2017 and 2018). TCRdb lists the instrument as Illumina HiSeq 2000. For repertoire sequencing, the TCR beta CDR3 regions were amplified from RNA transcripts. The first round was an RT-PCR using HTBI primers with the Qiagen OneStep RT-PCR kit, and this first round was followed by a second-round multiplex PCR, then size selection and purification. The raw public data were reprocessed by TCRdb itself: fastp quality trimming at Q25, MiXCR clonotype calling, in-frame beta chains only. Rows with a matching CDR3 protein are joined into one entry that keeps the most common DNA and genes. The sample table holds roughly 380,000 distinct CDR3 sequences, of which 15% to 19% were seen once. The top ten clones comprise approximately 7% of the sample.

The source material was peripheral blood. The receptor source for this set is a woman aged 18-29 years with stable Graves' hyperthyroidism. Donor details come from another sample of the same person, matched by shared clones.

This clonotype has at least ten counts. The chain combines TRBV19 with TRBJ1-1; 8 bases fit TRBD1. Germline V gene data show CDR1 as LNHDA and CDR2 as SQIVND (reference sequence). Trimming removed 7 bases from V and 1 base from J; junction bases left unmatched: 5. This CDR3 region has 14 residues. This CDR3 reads CASMMGQANTEAFF. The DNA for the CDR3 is TGTGCCAGTATGATGGGACAGGCGAACACTGAAGCTTTCTTT.

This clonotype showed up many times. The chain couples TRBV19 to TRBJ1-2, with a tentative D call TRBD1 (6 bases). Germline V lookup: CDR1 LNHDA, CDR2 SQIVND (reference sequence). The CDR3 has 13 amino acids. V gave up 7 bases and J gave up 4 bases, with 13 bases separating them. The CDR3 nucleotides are TGTGCCAGTACCTCAACAGGGCTCTATGGCTACACCTTC. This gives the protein CASTSTGLYGYTF.